What follows are 13 T cell receptor beta chains derived from one specimen sequenced in a study of CD8+ T cells in alopecia areata. The treatment denotes: oral pan-JAK inhibitor, 5-10 mg twice daily. Isolated RNA was reverse transcribed into cDNA used as the sequencing template. Sequenced by immunoSEQ multiplex PCR; TCRdb stores in-frame clones only, minus some. Here the sample spans 90,000 to 150,000 clones, around 56% being singletons. This specimen consisted of CD4+ T cells sorted from blood, obtained at week 4, from a patient treated with tofacitinib. The receptors here all came from a human donor with alopecia areata.

The chain combines TRBV5-1 with TRBJ2-7; possibly TRBD1 for D (5 bases). Germline CDR1 and CDR2: SGHRS and YFSETQ. The V gene lost 4 bases and the J gene lost 5 bases, with 13 bases spanning the gap. This CDR3 region has 13 residues. CDR3 region: CASSPGHLHEQYF. The CDR3 nucleotides are TGCGCCAGCAGCCCTGGACATCTCCACGAGCAGTACTTC.

V is TRBV6-5 and J is TRBJ2-1; the D is unclear. V lost 6 bases and J 0 bases, leaving 9 bases between the germline ends. Germline V CDR1 and CDR2: MNHEY, SVGAGI. The CDR3 loop spans 14 amino acids. The CDR3 DNA sequence: TGTGCCAGCAGGAGACAAAGCTCCTACAATGAGCAGTTCTTC. It codes for CASRRQSSYNEQFF.

This chain links TRBV2 with TRBJ1-2; tentatively, D is TRBD1 (6 bases). The CDR3 contains 15 residues. The V and J ends lost 2 bases and 0 bases respectively, with 10 bases between them. Looked up from germline, CDR1 is SNHLY and CDR2 is FYNNEI. CDR3 coding DNA: TGTGCCAGCAGTGAACCACAGGGTGCTAACTATGGCTACACCTTC. Protein product: CASSEPQGANYGYTF.

This clone is deemed medium-sized. The rearrangement joins TRBV18 to TRBJ1-1; D possibly corresponds to TRBD1 (5 bases). The germline V gene encodes CDR1 KGHSH and CDR2 LQKENI. The CDR3 spans 15 residues. The V end lost 4 bases, the J end lost 4 bases, and 16 bases lay between the germline ends. The CDR3: CASSLGTRGPTEAFF. The DNA for the CDR3 is TGTGCCAGCTCACTAGGGACCCGCGGGCCCACTGAAGCTTTCTTT.

This rearrangement joins TRBV30 to TRBJ2-7; TRBD1 aligns across 7 bases. This CDR3 spans 15 amino acids. The trim removed 0 bases at V and 3 bases at J, leaving 8 bases unmatched. Looked up from germline, CDR1 is GTSNPN and CDR2 is SVGIG (reference sequence). CDR3 residues: CAWSVGQGVNYEQYF. The CDR3 DNA follows: TGTGCCTGGAGTGTAGGCCAGGGGGTGAACTACGAGCAGTACTTC. Full variable domain (outside the CDR3, taken from reference TRBV30 and TRBJ2-7): SQTIHQWPATLVQPVGSPLSLECTVEGTSNPNLYWYRQAAGRGLQLLFYSVGIGQISSEVPQNLSASRPQDRQFILSSKKLLLSDSGFYLCAWSVGQGVNYEQYFGPGTRLTVT.

Only a few counts were recorded for this clone. V gene TRBV29-1 combines with J gene TRBJ1-5; unclear D gene. This CDR3 contains 12 residues. V shed 6 bases and J shed 11 bases, with 17 bases lying between them. CDR1 SQVTM and CDR2 ANQGSEA come from the germline V gene. This CDR3 reads CSVVFPTLTQHF. For the CDR3, the DNA is TGCAGCGTCGTTTTCCCAACTTTGACCCAGCATTTT.

In nucleotides, the CDR3 is TGTGCCAGCAAACTACTGACTAGCGGGAGCGGTGAGCAGTTCTTC. It translates to CASKLLTSGSGEQFF. The V call is TRBV2, the J call TRBJ2-1; 12 bases agree with TRBD2. The CDR3 totals 15 residues. Germline V gene data show CDR1 as SNHLY and CDR2 as FYNNEI. V trimming: 7 bases; J trimming: 9 bases; junction bases outside the gene matches: 10.

The CDR3, as DNA: TGCGCCAGCAGCTCAGGCGGCCCGGTTGGTGACATTCAGTACTTC. The encoded protein is CASSSGGPVGDIQYF. The chain employs TRBV5-1 and TRBJ2-4; no reliable D call. This CDR3 comprises 15 residues. Germline CDR1 and CDR2: SGHRS and YFSETQ. V lost 3 bases and J lost 8, with 18 bases in between.

This sequence joins TRBV2 and TRBJ2-1; TRBD1 matches 7 bases. Germline CDR1 and CDR2: SNHLY and FYNNEI. J gave up 3 bases and V 5 bases, and 13 bases lay outside the gene matches. The CDR3 loop spans 17 amino acids. The CDR3 bases are TGTGCCAGCAGTCCATGGGGTACGGGACAGAACTACAATGAGCAGTTCTTC. Translated, it gives CASSPWGTGQNYNEQFF.

The J gene is TRBJ1-2, the V gene TRBV5-6; D is ambiguous. Germline V lookup: CDR1 SGHDT, CDR2 YYEEEE. This CDR3 contains 14 residues. Trimming cost V 2 bases and J 2 bases, with 10 bases left between them. CDR3 sequence: CASSFGRSNYGYTF. CDR3 DNA: TGTGCCAGCAGCTTCGGACGGTCAAACTATGGCTACACCTTC.

This clone was observed a few times. The genes are TRBV27 and TRBJ2-7; no reliable D call. This CDR3 spans 15 amino acids. V lost 3 bases, J lost 1 base, and 13 bases lay in between. Germline CDR1 reads MNHEY; CDR2 reads SMNVEV (reference sequence). Here the CDR3 reads CASSLRLMGSYEQYF. CDR3 coding DNA: TGTGCCAGCAGTTTGAGGCTAATGGGGTCCTACGAGCAGTACTTC.

This clone was observed once. The chain links TRBV7-6 to TRBJ2-2; D ambiguous. Trimming removed 3 bases from V and 4 bases from J, with 6 bases in between. The length of the CDR3 is 13 residues. Germline-derived CDR1 and CDR2 are SGHVS and FNYEAQ. The CDR3 protein is CASSLLGTGELFF. The CDR3 DNA reads as TGTGCCAGCAGCTTGCTTGGCACCGGGGAGCTGTTTTTT.

The J gene is TRBJ2-7, the V gene TRBV28; unclear D gene. This CDR3 is built from 10 residues. CDR1 MDHEN and CDR2 SYDVKM come from the germline V gene. V was trimmed by 5 bases and J by 3 bases, leaving 2 bases between them. The CDR3 protein is CASSHYEQYF. The CDR3 DNA reads as TGTGCCAGCAGTCACTACGAGCAGTACTTC.